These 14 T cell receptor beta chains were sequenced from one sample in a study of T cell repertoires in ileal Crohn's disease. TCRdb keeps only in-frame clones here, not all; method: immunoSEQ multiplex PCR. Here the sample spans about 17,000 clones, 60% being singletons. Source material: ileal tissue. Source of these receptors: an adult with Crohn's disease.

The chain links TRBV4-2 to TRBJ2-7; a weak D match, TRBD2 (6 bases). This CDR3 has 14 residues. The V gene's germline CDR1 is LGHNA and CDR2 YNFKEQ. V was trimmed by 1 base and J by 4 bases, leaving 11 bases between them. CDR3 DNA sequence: TGTGCCAGCAGCCAAGCTCCGGGAGCATACGAGCAGTACTTC. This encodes CASSQAPGAYEQYF.

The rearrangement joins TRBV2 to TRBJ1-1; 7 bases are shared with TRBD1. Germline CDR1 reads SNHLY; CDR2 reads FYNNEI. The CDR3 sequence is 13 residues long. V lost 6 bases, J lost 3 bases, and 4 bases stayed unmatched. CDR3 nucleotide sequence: TGTGCCAGCAGACCCCAGGGGGACACTGAAGCTTTCTTT. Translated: CASRPQGDTEAFF.

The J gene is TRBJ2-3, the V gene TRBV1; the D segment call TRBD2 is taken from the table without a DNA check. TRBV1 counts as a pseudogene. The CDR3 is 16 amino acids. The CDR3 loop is CTSSPTSGRASDTQYF. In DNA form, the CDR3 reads TGCACCAGCAGTCCGACTAGCGGGAGGGCCTCAGATACGCAGTATTTT.

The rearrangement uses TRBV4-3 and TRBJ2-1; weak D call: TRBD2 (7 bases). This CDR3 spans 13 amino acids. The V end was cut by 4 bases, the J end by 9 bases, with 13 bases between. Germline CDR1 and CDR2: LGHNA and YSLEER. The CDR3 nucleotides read TGCGCCAGCAGCCGAGGGGAGGGGGTTGAGCAGTTCTTC. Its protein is CASSRGEGVEQFF.

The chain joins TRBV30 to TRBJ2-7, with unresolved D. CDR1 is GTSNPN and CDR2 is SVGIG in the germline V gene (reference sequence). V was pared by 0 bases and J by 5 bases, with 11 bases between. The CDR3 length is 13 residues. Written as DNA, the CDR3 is TGTGCCTGGAGTGTATCCGGGTCGAACGAGCAGTACTTC. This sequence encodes CAWSVSGSNEQYF.

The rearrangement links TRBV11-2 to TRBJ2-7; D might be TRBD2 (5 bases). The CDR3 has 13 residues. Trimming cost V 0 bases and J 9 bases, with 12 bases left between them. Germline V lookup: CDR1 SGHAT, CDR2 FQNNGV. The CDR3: CASSLDQARGQYF. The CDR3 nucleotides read TGTGCCAGCAGCTTAGATCAGGCACGGGGGCAGTACTTC.

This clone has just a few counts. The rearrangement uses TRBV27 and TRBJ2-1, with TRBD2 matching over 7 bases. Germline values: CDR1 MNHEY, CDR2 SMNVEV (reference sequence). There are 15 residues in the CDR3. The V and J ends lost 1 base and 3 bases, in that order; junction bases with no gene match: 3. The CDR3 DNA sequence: TGTGCCAGCAGTTTATTCGGGGGGAGCTACAATGAGCAGTTCTTC. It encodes CASSLFGGSYNEQFF.

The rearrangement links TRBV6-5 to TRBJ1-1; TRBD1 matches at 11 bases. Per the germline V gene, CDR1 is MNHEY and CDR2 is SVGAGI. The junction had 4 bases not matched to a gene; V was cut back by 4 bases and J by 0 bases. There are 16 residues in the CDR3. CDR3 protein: CASSWGQGGMNTEAFF. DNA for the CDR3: TGTGCCAGCAGTTGGGGACAGGGGGGCATGAACACTGAAGCTTTCTTT.

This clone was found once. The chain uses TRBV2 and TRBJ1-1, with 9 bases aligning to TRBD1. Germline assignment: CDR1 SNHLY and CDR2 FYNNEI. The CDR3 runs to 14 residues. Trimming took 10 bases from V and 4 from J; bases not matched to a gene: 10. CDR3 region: CANYYRGRATEAFF. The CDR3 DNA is TGTGCCAACTACTACAGGGGGCGCGCCACTGAAGCTTTCTTT.

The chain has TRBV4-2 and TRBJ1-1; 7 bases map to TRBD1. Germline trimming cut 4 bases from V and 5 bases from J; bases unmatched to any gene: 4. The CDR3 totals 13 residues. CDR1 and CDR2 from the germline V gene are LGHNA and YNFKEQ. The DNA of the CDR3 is TGTGCCAGCAGCCTAACGACAGGGACTGAAGCTTTCTTT. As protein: CASSLTTGTEAFF.

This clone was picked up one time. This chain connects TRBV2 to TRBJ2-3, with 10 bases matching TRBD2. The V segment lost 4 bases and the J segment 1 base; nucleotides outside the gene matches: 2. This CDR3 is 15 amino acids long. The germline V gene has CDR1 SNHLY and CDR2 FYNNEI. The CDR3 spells CASSAGTSGTDTQYF. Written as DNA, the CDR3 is TGTGCCAGCAGTGCCGGGACTAGCGGCACAGATACGCAGTATTTT.

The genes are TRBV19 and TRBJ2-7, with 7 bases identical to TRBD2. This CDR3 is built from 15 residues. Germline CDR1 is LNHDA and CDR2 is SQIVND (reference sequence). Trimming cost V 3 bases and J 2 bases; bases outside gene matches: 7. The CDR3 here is CASSMTERGPYEQYF. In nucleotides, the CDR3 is TGTGCCAGTAGTATGACTGAGCGGGGCCCCTACGAGCAGTACTTC.

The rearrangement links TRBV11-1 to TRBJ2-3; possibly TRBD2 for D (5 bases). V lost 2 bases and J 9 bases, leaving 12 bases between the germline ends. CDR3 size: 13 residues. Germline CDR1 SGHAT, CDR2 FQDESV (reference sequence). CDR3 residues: CASSLFGPGTQYF. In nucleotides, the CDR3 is TGTGCCAGCAGCTTATTTGGGCCGGGGACGCAGTATTTT.

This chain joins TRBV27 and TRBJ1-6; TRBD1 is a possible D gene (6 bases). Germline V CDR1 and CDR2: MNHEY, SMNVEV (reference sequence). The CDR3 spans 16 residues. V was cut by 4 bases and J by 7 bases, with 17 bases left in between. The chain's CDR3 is CASSWGAGRGNSPLHF. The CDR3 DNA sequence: TGTGCCAGCAGTTGGGGCGCGGGCAGGGGAAATTCACCCCTCCACTTT.